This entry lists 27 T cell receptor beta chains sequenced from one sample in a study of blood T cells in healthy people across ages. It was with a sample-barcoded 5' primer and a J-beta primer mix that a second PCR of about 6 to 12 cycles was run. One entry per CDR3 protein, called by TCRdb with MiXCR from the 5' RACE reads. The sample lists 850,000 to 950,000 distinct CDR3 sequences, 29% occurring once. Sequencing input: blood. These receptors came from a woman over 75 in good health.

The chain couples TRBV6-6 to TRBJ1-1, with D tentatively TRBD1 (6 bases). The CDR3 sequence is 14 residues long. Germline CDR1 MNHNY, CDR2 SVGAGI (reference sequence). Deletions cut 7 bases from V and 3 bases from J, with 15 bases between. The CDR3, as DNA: TGTGCCAGCACGGAACAGGGATGGGACACTGAAGCTTTCTTT. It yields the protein CASTEQGWDTEAFF.

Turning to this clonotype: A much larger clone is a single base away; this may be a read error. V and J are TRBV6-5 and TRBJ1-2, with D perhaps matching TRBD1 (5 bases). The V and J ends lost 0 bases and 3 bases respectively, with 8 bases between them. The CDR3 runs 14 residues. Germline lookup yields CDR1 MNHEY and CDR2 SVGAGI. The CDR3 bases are TGTGCCAGCAGTTACTCGCAGGGACACTATGGCTACACCTTC. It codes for CASSYSQGHYGYTF.

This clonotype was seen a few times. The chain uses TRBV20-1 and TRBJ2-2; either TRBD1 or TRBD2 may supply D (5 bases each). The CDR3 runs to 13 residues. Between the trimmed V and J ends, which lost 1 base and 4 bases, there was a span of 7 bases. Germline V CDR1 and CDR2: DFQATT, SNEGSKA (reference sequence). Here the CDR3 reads CSARAGSTGELFF. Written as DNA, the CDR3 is TGCAGTGCTAGAGCAGGGAGCACCGGGGAGCTGTTTTTT.

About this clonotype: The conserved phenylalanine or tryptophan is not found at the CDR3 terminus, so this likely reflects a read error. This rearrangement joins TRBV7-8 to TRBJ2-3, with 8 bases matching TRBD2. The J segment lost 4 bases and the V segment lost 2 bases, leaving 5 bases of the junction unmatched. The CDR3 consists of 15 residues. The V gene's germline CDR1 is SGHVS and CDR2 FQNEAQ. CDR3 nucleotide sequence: TGTGCCAGCAGCTTATTGGGCGGGGGGTCAGATACGCAGTATTTG. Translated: CASSLLGGGSDTQYL.

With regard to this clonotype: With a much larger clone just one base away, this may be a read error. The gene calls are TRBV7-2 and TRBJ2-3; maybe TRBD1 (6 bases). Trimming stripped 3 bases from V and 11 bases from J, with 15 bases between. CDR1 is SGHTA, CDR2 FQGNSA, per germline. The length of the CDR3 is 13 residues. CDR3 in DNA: TGTGCCAGCAGCTTGGAGGACAGTGGTGGGCAGTATTTT. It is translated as CASSLEDSGGQYF.

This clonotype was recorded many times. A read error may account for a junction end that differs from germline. The CDR3 nucleotides are TGTGCCAGCAGCTCAGGACAGGCCGCCAACTATGGCTACACCTTC. It is translated as CASSSGQAANYGYTF. V is TRBV5-1 and J is TRBJ1-2, with 7 bases that match TRBD1. CDR3 length: 15 residues. Germline V gene data show CDR1 as SGHRS and CDR2 as YFSETQ.

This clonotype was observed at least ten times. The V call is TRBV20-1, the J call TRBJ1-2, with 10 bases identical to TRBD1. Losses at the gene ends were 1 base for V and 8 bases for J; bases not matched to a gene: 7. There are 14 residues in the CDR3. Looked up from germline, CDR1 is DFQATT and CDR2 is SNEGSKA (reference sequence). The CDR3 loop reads CSARAWDRGDGYTF. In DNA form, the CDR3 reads TGCAGTGCTAGAGCGTGGGACAGGGGTGACGGCTACACCTTC.

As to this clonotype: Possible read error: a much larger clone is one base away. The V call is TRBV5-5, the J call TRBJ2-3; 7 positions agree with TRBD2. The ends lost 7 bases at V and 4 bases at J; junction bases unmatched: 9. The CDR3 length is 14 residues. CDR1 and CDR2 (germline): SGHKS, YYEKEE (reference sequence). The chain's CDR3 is CASCLAVIPDTQYF. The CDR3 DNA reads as TGTGCCAGCTGTCTAGCGGTTATCCCAGATACGCAGTATTTT. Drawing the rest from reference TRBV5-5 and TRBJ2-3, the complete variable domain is DAGVTQSPTHLIKTRGQQVTLRCSPISGHKSVSWYQQVLGQGPQFIFQYYEKEERGRGNFPDRFSARQFPNYSSELNVNALLLGDSALYLCASCLAVIPDTQYFGPGTRLTVL.

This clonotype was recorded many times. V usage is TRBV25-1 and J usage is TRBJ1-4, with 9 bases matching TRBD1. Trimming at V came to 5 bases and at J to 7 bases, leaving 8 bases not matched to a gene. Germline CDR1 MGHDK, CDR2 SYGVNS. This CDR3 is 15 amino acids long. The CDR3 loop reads CASSKDGTGSEKLFF. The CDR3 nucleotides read TGTGCCAGCAGTAAAGACGGGACAGGGAGTGAAAAACTGTTTTTT. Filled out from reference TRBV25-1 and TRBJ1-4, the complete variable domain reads EADIYQTPRYLVIGTGKKITLECSQTMGHDKMYWYQQDPGMELHLIHYSYGVNSTEKGDLSSESTVSRIRTEHFPLTLESARPSHTSQYLCASSKDGTGSEKLFFGSGTQLSVL.

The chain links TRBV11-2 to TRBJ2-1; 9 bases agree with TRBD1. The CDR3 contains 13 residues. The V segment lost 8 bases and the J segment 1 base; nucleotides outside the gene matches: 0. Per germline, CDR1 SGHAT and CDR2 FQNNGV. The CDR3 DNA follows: TGTGCCAGCGGGACAGGGTCCTACAATGAGCAGTTCTTC. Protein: CASGTGSYNEQFF.

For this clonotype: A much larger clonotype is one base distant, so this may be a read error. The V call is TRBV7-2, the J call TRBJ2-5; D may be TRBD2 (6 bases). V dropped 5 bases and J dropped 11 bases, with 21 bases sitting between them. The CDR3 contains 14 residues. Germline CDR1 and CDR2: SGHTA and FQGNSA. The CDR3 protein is CASSPGGGSDEQYF. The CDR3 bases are TGTGCCAGCAGCCCGGGTGGGGGGAGTGATGAGCAGTACTTC.

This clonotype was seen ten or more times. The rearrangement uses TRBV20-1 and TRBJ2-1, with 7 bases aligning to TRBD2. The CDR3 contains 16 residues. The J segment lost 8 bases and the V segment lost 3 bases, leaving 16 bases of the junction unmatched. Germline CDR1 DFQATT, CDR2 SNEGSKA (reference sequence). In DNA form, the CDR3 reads TGCAGTGCTAGGATGAGCGGGACGTCTGGAGGACATGAGCAGTTCTTC. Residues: CSARMSGTSGGHEQFF.

The DNA for the CDR3 is TGTGCCAGCAGTTTAGATGGAGGGGAGGAATACGAGCAGTACTTC. Translated, it gives CASSLDGGEEYEQYF. The chain recombines TRBV12-3 or TRBV12-4 with TRBJ2-7; possibly TRBD2 for D (6 bases). The germline V and J ends were trimmed by 1 base and 4 bases, with 14 bases remaining between them. The CDR3 consists of 15 residues.

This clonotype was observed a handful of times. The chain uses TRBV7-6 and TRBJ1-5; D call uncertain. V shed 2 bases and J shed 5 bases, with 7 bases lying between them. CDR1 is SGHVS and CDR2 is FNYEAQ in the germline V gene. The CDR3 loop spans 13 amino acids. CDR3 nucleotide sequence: TGTGCCAGCAGCTTACAGGTCTATCAGCCCCAGCATTTT. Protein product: CASSLQVYQPQHF.

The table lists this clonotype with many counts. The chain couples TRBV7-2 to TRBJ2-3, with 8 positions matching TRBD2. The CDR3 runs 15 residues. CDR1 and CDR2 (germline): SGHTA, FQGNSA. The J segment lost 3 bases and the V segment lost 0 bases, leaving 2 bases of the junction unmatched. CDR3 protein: CASSLALAGTDTQYF. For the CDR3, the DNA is TGTGCCAGCAGCTTAGCGTTAGCGGGGACAGATACGCAGTATTTT.

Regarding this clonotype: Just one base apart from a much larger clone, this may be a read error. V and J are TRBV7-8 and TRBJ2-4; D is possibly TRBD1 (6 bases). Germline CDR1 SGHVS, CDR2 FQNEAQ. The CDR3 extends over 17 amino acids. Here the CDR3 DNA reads TGTACCAGCAGCCCCGTACAGGGTTGGAGTGCCAAAAACATTCAGTACTTC. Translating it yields CTSSPVQGWSAKNIQYF.

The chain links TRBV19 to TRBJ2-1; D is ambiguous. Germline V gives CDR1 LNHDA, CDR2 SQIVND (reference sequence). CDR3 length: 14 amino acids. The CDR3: CATSSKFSYNEQFF. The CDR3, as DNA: TGTGCTACCTCGAGTAAGTTCTCCTACAATGAGCAGTTCTTC. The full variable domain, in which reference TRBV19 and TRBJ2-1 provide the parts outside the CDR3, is DGGITQSPKYLFRKEGQNVTLSCEQNLNHDAMYWYRQDPGQGLRLIYYSQIVNDFQKGDIAEGYSVSREKKESFPLTVTSAQKNPTAFYLCATSSKFSYNEQFFGPGTRLTVL.

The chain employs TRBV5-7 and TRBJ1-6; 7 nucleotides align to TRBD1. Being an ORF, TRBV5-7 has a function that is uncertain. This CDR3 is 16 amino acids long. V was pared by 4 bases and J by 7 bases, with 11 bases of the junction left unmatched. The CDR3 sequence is CASSPGRGLKNSPLHF. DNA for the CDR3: TGTGCCAGCAGCCCGGGGAGGGGGCTGAAAAATTCACCCCTCCACTTT.

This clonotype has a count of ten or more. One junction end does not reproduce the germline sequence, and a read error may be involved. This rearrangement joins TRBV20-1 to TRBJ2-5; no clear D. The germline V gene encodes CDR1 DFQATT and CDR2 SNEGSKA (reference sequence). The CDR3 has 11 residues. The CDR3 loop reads CNARDSLTQYF. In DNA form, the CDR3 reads TGCAATGCTAGAGACTCCTTGACCCAGTACTTC.

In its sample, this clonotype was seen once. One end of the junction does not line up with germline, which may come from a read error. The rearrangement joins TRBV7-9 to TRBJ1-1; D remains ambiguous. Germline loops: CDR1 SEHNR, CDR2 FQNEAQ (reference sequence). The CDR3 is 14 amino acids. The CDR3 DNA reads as TGTACCAGCAGCTTAGAACGGATGAACACTGAAGCTTTCTTT. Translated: CTSSLERMNTEAFF.

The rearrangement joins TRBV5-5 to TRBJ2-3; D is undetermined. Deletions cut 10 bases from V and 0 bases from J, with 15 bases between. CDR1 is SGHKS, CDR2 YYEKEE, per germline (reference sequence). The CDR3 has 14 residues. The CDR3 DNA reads TGTGCCGGTAGCTTGGGGTACAGCACAGATACGCAGTATTTT. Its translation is CAGSLGYSTDTQYF.

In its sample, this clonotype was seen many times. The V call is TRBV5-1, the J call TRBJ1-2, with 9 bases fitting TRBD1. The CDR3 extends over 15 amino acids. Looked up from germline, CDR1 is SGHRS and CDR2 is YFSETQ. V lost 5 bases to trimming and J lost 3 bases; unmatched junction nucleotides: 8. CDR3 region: CASRETGGAYYGYTF. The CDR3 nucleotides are TGCGCCAGCAGAGAAACAGGGGGCGCCTACTATGGCTACACCTTC.

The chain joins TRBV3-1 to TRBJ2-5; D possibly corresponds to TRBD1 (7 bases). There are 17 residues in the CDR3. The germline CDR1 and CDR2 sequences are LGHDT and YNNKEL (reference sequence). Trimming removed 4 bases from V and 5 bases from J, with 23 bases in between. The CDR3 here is CASSPREGQGGAETQYF. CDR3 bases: TGTGCCAGCAGCCCCCGGGAAGGGCAGGGGGGTGCGGAGACCCAGTACTTC.

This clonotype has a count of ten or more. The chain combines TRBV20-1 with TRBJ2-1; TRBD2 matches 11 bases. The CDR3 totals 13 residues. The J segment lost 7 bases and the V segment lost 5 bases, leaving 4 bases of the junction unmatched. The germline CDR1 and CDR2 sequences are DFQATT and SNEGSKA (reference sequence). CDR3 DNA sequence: TGCAGTGCTCCAGGACTAGCGGGTAATGAGCAGTTCTTC. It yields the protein CSAPGLAGNEQFF.

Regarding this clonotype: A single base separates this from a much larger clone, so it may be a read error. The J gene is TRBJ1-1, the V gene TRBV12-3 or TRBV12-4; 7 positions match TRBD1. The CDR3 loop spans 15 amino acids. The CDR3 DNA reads TGTGCCAGCAGACGGCTCACAGGGGCTGCCACTCAAGCTTTCTTT. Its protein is CASRRLTGAATQAFF.

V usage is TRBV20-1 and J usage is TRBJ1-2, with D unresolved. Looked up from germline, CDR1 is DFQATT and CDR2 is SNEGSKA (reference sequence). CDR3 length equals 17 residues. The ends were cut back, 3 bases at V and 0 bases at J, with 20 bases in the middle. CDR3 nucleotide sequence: TGCAGTGCTAGCGTGGAGGGCGGCCTCTCACCTAACTATGGCTACACCTTC. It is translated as CSASVEGGLSPNYGYTF.

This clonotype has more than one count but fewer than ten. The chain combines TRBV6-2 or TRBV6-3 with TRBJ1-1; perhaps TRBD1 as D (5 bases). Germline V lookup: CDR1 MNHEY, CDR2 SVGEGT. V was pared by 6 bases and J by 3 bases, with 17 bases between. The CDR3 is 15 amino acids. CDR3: CASRGPAGVDTEAFF. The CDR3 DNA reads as TGTGCCAGCAGGGGTCCAGCGGGGGTCGACACTGAAGCTTTCTTT.